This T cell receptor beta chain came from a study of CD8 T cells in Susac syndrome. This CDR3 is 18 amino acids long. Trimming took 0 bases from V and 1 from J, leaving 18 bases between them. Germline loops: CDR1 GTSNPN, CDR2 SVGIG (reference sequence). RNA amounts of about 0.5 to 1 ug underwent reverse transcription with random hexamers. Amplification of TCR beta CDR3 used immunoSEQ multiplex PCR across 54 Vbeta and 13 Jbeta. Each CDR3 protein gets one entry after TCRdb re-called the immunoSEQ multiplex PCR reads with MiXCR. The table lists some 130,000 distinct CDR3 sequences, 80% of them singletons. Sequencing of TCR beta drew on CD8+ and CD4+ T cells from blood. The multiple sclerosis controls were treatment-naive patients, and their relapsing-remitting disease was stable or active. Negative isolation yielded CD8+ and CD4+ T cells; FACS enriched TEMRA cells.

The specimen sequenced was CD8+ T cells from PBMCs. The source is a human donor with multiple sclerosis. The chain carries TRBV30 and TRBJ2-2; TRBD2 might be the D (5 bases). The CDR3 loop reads CAWSVPEARALNTGELFF. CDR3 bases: TGTGCCTGGAGTGTACCCGAGGCGAGGGCTCTGAACACCGGGGAGCTGTTTTTT.